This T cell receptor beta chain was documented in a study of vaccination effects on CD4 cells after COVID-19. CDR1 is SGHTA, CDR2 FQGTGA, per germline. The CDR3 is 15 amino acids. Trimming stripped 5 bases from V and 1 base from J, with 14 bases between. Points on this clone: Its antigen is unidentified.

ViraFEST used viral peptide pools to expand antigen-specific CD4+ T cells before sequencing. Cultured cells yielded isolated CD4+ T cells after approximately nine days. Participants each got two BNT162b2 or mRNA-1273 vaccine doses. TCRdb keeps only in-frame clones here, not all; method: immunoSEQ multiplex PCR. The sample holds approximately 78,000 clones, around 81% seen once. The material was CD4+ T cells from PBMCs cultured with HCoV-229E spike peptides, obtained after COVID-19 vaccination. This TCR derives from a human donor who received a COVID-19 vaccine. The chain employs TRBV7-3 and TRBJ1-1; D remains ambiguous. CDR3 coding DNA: TGTGCCAGCAGCCCCGGGCGTCGCCAGAACACTGAAGCTTTCTTT. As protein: CASSPGRRQNTEAFF.